The 29 T cell receptor beta chains below were found in one sample sequenced in a study of cytomegalovirus exposure and HLA in healthy donors. A multiplex PCR was run with 60 Vbeta primers and 13 Jbeta primers. TCRdb's table, derived via immunoSEQ multiplex PCR, lists solely in-frame clones and lacks some. The top ten hold roughly 6% of the sample, which has around 230,000 clones, 82% seen once. Sequencing was done on a sample of PBMCs. These receptor sequences come from a man in his forties in good health and CMV-seropositive.

The rearrangement joins TRBV27 to TRBJ2-1; the D gene is possibly TRBD2 (6 bases). There are 15 residues in the CDR3. V lost 6 bases, J lost 7 bases, and 19 bases lay in between. Germline V CDR1 and CDR2: MNHEY, SMNVEV (reference sequence). CDR3 sequence reads: CASSREGGLSNEQFF. CDR3 nucleotide sequence: TGTGCCAGCAGCCGCGAAGGAGGGTTGAGTAATGAGCAGTTCTTC.

A few counts support this clone. V and J are TRBV6-6 and TRBJ1-4; D not certain. The V gene's germline CDR1 is MNHNY and CDR2 SVGAGI (reference sequence). V shed 8 bases and J shed 3 bases, with 19 bases lying between them. This CDR3 region has 16 residues. In DNA, the CDR3 is TGTGCCAGCTTACCCCCCACAGATGGGCCTAATGAAAAACTGTTTTTT. This codes for CASLPPTDGPNEKLFF.

The V call is TRBV5-1, the J call TRBJ2-7; TRBD1 matches at 8 bases. V lost 4 bases, J lost 3 bases, and 6 bases stayed unmatched. The CDR3 sequence is 14 residues long. Germline V gene sequence: CDR1 SGHRS, CDR2 YFSETQ. The CDR3 here is CASSPQGGIYEQYV. The CDR3 region has the DNA TGCGCCAGCAGCCCACAGGGGGGCATCTACGAGCAGTACGTC.

The J gene is TRBJ2-7, the V gene TRBV6-5, with 7 bases lining up with TRBD2. Germline V CDR1 and CDR2: MNHEY, SVGAGI. V dropped 5 bases and J dropped 1; count of bases not matched to a gene: 5. The CDR3 covers 14 residues. CDR3 nucleotides: TGTGCCAGCAGTGAAGTCGGGGGGTCCTACGAGCAGTACTTC. Amino acid sequence: CASSEVGGSYEQYF.

The chain has TRBV15 and TRBJ2-6; 12 bases align to TRBD2. After removal of 3 bases from V and 0 bases from J, the junction contained 6 bases not matched to a gene. The CDR3 extends over 19 amino acids. The germline V gene encodes CDR1 LNHNV and CDR2 YYDKDF (reference sequence). The CDR3 here is CATSRAPGLAGSGANVLTF. DNA of the CDR3: TGTGCCACCAGCAGGGCTCCGGGACTAGCGGGCTCTGGGGCCAACGTCCTGACTTTC.

The genes are TRBV6-4 and TRBJ1-5; tentative D call: TRBD1 (6 bases). This CDR3 has 16 residues. The ends were cut back, 4 bases at V and 4 bases at J, with 17 bases in the middle. From germline, CDR1 is MRHNA and CDR2 SNTAGT. The CDR3, as DNA: TGTGCCAGCAGTGTACCCAACAGGGAGGGGAATCAGCCCCAGCATTTT. This translates into CASSVPNREGNQPQHF.

The rearrangement joins TRBV11-1 to TRBJ2-3, with 10 bases fitting TRBD2. This CDR3 has 18 amino acids. The germline gives CDR1 SGHAT, CDR2 FQDESV (reference sequence). The V and J ends lost 5 bases and 2 bases, in that order; junction bases with no gene match: 13. Here the CDR3 DNA reads TGTGCCAGCAGCAGCGACAGAATAGCGGGAGGAGCCACAGATACGCAGTATTTT. Its protein is CASSSDRIAGGATDTQYF.

The CDR3 loop is CASSATGGYGYTF. The DNA of the CDR3 is TGTGCCAGCAGCGCGACAGGGGGGTATGGCTACACCTTC. The chain has TRBV7-9 and TRBJ1-2, with TRBD1 matching 9 bases. Per the germline V gene, CDR1 is SEHNR and CDR2 is FQNEAQ (reference sequence). The CDR3 extends over 13 amino acids. With 5 bases clipped from V and 5 bases from J, the junction kept 3 bases outside the gene matches.

The chain recombines TRBV9 with TRBJ2-5; maybe TRBD2 (5 bases). V lost 0 bases, J lost 0 bases, and 12 bases lay in between. CDR1 is SGDLS and CDR2 is YYNGEE in the germline V gene. The CDR3 runs to 16 residues. CDR3: CASSVGVSDNQETQYF. DNA of the CDR3: TGTGCCAGCAGCGTAGGGGTTAGCGACAACCAAGAGACCCAGTACTTC. Complete variable domain (other parts from reference TRBV9 and TRBJ2-5): DSGVTQTPKHLITATGQRVTLRCSPRSGDLSVYWYQQSLDQGLQFLIQYYNGEERAKGNILERFSAQQFPDLHSELNLSSLELGDSALYFCASSVGVSDNQETQYFGPGTRLLVL.

This chain connects TRBV5-1 to TRBJ2-1, with TRBD1 matching 7 bases. CDR1 is SGHRS, CDR2 YFSETQ, per germline. V was clipped by 0 bases and J by 4 bases; unmatched bases: 1. This CDR3 has 14 amino acids. The CDR3 is CASSLGRGYNEQFF. The CDR3, as DNA: TGCGCCAGCAGCTTGGGCAGGGGGTACAATGAGCAGTTCTTC.

The table lists this clone with a count of one. The rearrangement links TRBV28 to TRBJ1-5; 8 nucleotides align to TRBD1. The CDR3 is made up of 14 amino acids. Trimming took 8 bases from V and 1 from J; bases not matched to a gene: 4. CDR1 and CDR2 from the germline V gene are MDHEN and SYDVKM. The DNA for the CDR3 is TGTGCCAGCGACAGGGGACCAAGCAATCAGCCCCAGCATTTT. Its translation: CASDRGPSNQPQHF.

CDR3 amino acids: CGIQAEYGTEAFF. The CDR3 nucleotides read TGCGGCATCCAGGCAGAATATGGGACTGAAGCTTTCTTT. The chain combines TRBV29-1 with TRBJ1-1, with D uncertain. CDR1 and CDR2 (germline): SQVTM, ANQGSEA. The CDR3 covers 13 residues.

This sequence joins TRBV9 and TRBJ2-1; TRBD2 aligns across 8 bases. V lost 4 bases and J lost 0; bases outside the gene matches: 6. Germline V gene lookup returns CDR1 SGDLS and CDR2 YYNGEE. The CDR3 runs 16 residues. The CDR3 coding sequence is TGTGCCAGCAGCACCACAAGCGGGAGCTCCTACAATGAGCAGTTCTTC. Translated: CASSTTSGSSYNEQFF.

This clone was counted a few times. This chain uses TRBV15 with TRBJ1-2; TRBD1 is a possible D gene (6 bases). The germline CDR1 and CDR2 sequences are LNHNV and YYDKDF (reference sequence). The CDR3 is 14 amino acids. Trimming took off 3 bases at V and 2 bases at J, with 10 bases between the two ends. The CDR3 bases are TGTGCCACCAGCAGTGGGCAGGGGAACTATGGCTACACCTTC. It is translated as CATSSGQGNYGYTF.

The chain couples TRBV25-1 to TRBJ2-7, with D perhaps matching TRBD1 (6 bases). Per the germline V gene, CDR1 is MGHDK and CDR2 is SYGVNS. This CDR3 is built from 12 residues. V shed 5 bases and J shed 3 bases, with 8 bases lying between them. This chain's CDR3 is CASSYRVYEQYF. The CDR3 coding sequence is TGTGCCAGCAGTTACAGGGTCTACGAGCAGTACTTC.

The chain couples TRBV7-3 to TRBJ2-5; 8 nucleotides agree with TRBD2. V dropped 5 bases and J dropped 2; count of bases not matched to a gene: 10. The CDR3 has 16 residues. Germline loops: CDR1 SGHTA, CDR2 FQGTGA. The CDR3 is CASSRLGLAAQETQYF. The CDR3 DNA reads as TGTGCCAGCAGCAGACTCGGACTAGCAGCGCAAGAGACCCAGTACTTC.

The V call is TRBV27, the J call TRBJ1-1; D is unclear. CDR1 is MNHEY, CDR2 SMNVEV, per germline (reference sequence). This CDR3 spans 17 amino acids. V was trimmed by 3 bases and J by 1 base, leaving 18 bases between them. The CDR3 sequence: CASSFNVQSLANTEAFF. CDR3 nucleotide sequence: TGTGCCAGCAGTTTTAATGTCCAATCCCTGGCGAACACTGAAGCTTTCTTT.

V usage is TRBV7-9 and J usage is TRBJ1-2; D is perhaps TRBD1 (6 bases). The CDR3 spans 15 residues. The germline gives CDR1 SEHNR, CDR2 FQNEAQ (reference sequence). The V and J ends lost 4 bases and 2 bases respectively, with 14 bases between them. The CDR3 region is CASSSGQYSNYGYTF. The CDR3, as DNA: TGTGCCAGCAGCTCCGGACAGTACTCGAACTATGGCTACACCTTC.

The CDR3 DNA reads as TGTGCCAGCAGCCCCAGAGGACAGGGTGTGTACGAGCAGTACTTC. Protein sequence: CASSPRGQGVYEQYF. This chain links TRBV9 with TRBJ2-7; 8 bases map to TRBD1. This CDR3 has 15 residues. V shed 4 bases, J shed 4 bases, and the junction held 10 bases outside the gene matches. Germline V CDR1 and CDR2: SGDLS, YYNGEE.

This sequence joins TRBV5-1 and TRBJ1-2, with D hard to call. This CDR3 is built from 14 residues. The germline V gene encodes CDR1 SGHRS and CDR2 YFSETQ. Trimming left V 0 bases short and J 5 bases short, with 11 bases between. The CDR3 here is CASSLVSTAYGYTF. As DNA, the CDR3 is TGCGCCAGCAGCTTGGTTAGCACGGCTTATGGCTACACCTTC.

J is TRBJ2-5 and V is TRBV15; TRBD2 agrees at 8 bases. CDR1 and CDR2 (germline): LNHNV, YYDKDF (reference sequence). This CDR3 has 14 amino acids. V was pared by 5 bases and J by 4 bases, with 6 bases of the junction left unmatched. The CDR3 DNA reads TGTGCCACCAGCGGTAGCGGGAACGGAGAGACCCAGTACTTC. Amino acid sequence: CATSGSGNGETQYF.

For this clone: A junction boundary mismatches the germline segment, possibly from a read error. The rearrangement links TRBV9 to TRBJ2-7; the match to TRBD2 covers 9 bases. The CDR3 contains 11 residues. Germline V CDR1 and CDR2: SGDLS, YYNGEE. The CDR3 sequence is CASSRLAGKAF. For the CDR3, the DNA is TGTGCCAGCAGCCGGCTAGCGGGAAAGGCCTTC.

V is TRBV5-4 and J is TRBJ2-3; 9 bases map to TRBD2. Trimming cost V 4 bases and J 8 bases; bases outside gene matches: 17. The CDR3 runs to 17 residues. Germline-derived CDR1 and CDR2 are SGHNT and YYREEE (reference sequence). The CDR3 coding sequence is TGTGCCAGCAGCCCGGTAGGGTCTAGCGGGGCCTTTGGTACGCAGTATTTT. Translating gives CASSPVGSSGAFGTQYF. Full variable domain (outside the CDR3, taken from reference TRBV5-4 and TRBJ2-3): ETGVTQSPTHLIKTRGQQVTLRCSSQSGHNTVSWYQQALGQGPQFIFQYYREEENGRGNFPPRFSGLQFPNYSSELNVNALELDDSALYLCASSPVGSSGAFGTQYFGPGTRLTVL.

The chain carries TRBV7-9 and TRBJ2-2; D gene unclear. V gave up 5 bases and J gave up 8 bases, with 9 bases separating them. CDR3 length: 12 residues. Germline assignment: CDR1 SEHNR and CDR2 FQNEAQ (reference sequence). CDR3 coding DNA: TGTGCCAGCAGCCCGCCCGGTGGGGAGCTGTTTTTT. Translation gives CASSPPGGELFF.

The chain recombines TRBV5-6 with TRBJ2-3; TRBD2 is a possible D gene (7 bases). Trimming pared 4 bases from V and 2 bases from J, leaving 17 bases between. The CDR3 runs 16 residues. CDR1 is SGHDT and CDR2 is YYEEEE in the germline V gene. In DNA, the CDR3 is TGTGCCAGCAGCCTCTCGGGGAGGGGGTACACAGATACGCAGTATTTT. Translating it yields CASSLSGRGYTDTQYF.

The chain combines TRBV7-3 with TRBJ2-7; D is possibly TRBD2 (6 bases). V lost 2 bases, J lost 9 bases, and 14 bases lay in between. CDR1 and CDR2 from the germline V gene are SGHTA and FQGTGA. CDR3 length equals 13 residues. The CDR3 DNA reads TGTGCCAGCAGCTTAGGACTACTATTAGGGCAGTACGTC. It is translated as CASSLGLLLGQYV.

The V call is TRBV30, the J call TRBJ2-1, with TRBD2 identical over 9 bases. The germline CDR1 and CDR2 sequences are GTSNPN and SVGIG (reference sequence). The CDR3 length is 16 residues. J gave up 0 bases and V 4 bases, and 7 bases lay outside the gene matches. The chain's CDR3 is CAWIESGRSSYNEQFF. CDR3 DNA: TGTGCCTGGATAGAAAGCGGGAGGTCCTCCTACAATGAGCAGTTCTTC.

V is TRBV6-1 and J is TRBJ1-1; the match to TRBD1 covers 9 bases. The CDR3 extends over 14 amino acids. CDR1 and CDR2 (germline): MNHNS, SASEGT. V lost 2 bases and J lost 4; bases outside the gene matches: 2. The CDR3 sequence: CASSEWTGATEAFF. As DNA, the CDR3 is TGTGCCAGCAGTGAATGGACAGGGGCCACTGAAGCTTTCTTT.

This clone has just a few counts. This chain joins TRBV25-1 and TRBJ2-5; TRBD1 matches at 8 bases. Germline lookup yields CDR1 MGHDK and CDR2 SYGVNS. The CDR3 has 15 amino acids. After removal of 8 bases from V and 0 bases from J, the junction contained 8 bases not matched to a gene. The CDR3 sequence is CASYGRTGYQETQYF. CDR3 sequence (DNA): TGTGCCAGCTATGGCAGGACAGGGTACCAAGAGACCCAGTACTTC. Based on the CDR3 plus reference TRBV25-1 and TRBJ2-5, the full variable domain is EADIYQTPRYLVIGTGKKITLECSQTMGHDKMYWYQQDPGMELHLIHYSYGVNSTEKGDLSSESTVSRIRTEHFPLTLESARPSHTSQYLCASYGRTGYQETQYFGPGTRLLVL.